This T cell receptor (beta chain) was identified in a study of regulatory T cells in long-lasting Graves disease. CDR1 is SEHNR and CDR2 is FQNEAQ in the germline V gene (reference sequence). The CDR3 is 16 residues long. Trimming cost V 3 bases and J 4 bases; bases outside gene matches: 9. Overall study findings and caveats: New patients shared roughly 980 public clonotypes, fewer than the 2,500 to 3,500 shared by persistent patients. With persistent disease, TRBV28, TRBJ1-2 and TRBJ2-5 were the favored segments.

Time point described: newly diagnosed GD, antithyroid drugs for less than 3 months. Extracted PBMC RNA gave rise to the TCR library. This clonotype was counted ten times or more. The antigen is unknown. With iRepertoire HTBI primers and Arm-PCR of CDR3 regions, TCR beta libraries were built. Using its own MiXCR run on the multiplex PCR reads, TCRdb lists one record per CDR3 protein. The sample contains under 700,000 distinct CDR3 sequences, 15% to 20% of which appear only once. The same sample was also studied in work on T cells in Graves' hyperthyroidism and ophthalmopathy. Per that paper: No ophthalmopathy progression within 18 months constituted stable Graves' hyperthyroidism. Blood also held most thyroid clonotypes expanded beyond 0.001.

The J gene is TRBJ2-7, the V gene TRBV7-9, with 10 bases lining up with TRBD2. The source is a middle-aged woman with Graves disease. Material: peripheral blood mononuclear cells (PBMCs), obtained at new diagnosis, from a patient treated with antithyroid drugs. The CDR3 region has the DNA TGTGCCAGCAGCTTGGAAGGACTAGCGGTTGGGTACGAGCAGTACTTC. Its translation: CASSLEGLAVGYEQYF.